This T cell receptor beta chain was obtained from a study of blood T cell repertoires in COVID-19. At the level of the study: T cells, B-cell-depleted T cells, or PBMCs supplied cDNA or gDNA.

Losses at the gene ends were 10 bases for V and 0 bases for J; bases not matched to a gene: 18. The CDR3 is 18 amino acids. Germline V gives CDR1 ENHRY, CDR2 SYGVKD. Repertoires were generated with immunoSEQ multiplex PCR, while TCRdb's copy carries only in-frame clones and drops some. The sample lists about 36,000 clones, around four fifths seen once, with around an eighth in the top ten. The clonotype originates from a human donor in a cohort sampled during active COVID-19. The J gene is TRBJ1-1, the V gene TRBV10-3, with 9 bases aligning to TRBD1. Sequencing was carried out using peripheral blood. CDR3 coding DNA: TGTGCCAGTCTACAGGGGGCGCGTAGTAATCGAGTGAACACTGAAGCTTTCTTT. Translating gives CASLQGARSNRVNTEAFF.